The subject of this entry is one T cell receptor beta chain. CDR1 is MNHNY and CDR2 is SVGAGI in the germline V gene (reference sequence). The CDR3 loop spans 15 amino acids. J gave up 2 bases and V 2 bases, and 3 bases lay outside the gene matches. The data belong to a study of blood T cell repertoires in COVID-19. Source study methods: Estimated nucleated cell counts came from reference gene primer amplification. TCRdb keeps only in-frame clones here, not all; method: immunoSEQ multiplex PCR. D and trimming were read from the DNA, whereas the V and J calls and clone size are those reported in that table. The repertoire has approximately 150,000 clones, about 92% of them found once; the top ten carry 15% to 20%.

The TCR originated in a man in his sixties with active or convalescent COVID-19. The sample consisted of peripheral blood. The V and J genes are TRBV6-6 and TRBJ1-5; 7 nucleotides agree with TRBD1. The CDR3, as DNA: TGTGCCAGCAGTTACCGACAGGGCGGCAATCAGCCCCAGCATTTT. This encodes CASSYRQGGNQPQHF.